This T cell receptor (beta chain) was found in a study of shared clonotypes between healthy human individuals. Study outcomes and limitations: Estimated clonotype richness was generally higher in naive than memory subsets.

Trimming took 0 bases from V and 6 from J, leaving 18 bases between them. Per germline, CDR1 SGHDT and CDR2 YYEEEE. The CDR3 loop spans 17 amino acids. Worth noting for this clone: Its antigen is not identified.

Clones were sequenced by immunoSEQ multiplex PCR, and TCRdb holds only the in-frame ones, with some missing. This sample has about 2.4 million clones; 90% to 95% occur once, and the top ten carry 0.36%. This clonotype originated in a man aged 18 to 30 in good health. Some clones in this sample may be carry-over from other donors' samples. The chain is built from TRBV5-6 and TRBJ2-2, with D possibly being TRBD2 (6 bases). What was sequenced was naive CD4+ T cells from PBMCs. Subset denoted: CD45RA+ positively selected. The CDR3: CASSLVRGAWGAGELFF. Here the CDR3 DNA reads TGTGCCAGCAGCTTGGTGCGGGGCGCATGGGGTGCCGGGGAGCTGTTTTTT.